The source of this T cell receptor (beta chain) is a study of T cells in localized non-small cell lung cancer. A note on this clone: Its specificity is not known.

The assay was immunoSEQ multiplex PCR, and TCRdb's table has in-frame clones only and misses some. Of approximately 30,000 clones in the sample, 87% were seen once. Study findings and constraints: In the blood, greater T cell density corresponded to longer overall survival. Uninvolved adjacent lung had more T cell clonality than any other tissue, topping tumor. As only one tumor region underwent sequencing, heterogeneity remains possible.

Germline V lookup: CDR1 MDHEN, CDR2 SYDVKM. This CDR3 spans 14 amino acids. Trimming removed 4 bases from V and 8 bases from J; junction bases left unmatched: 8. This rearrangement joins TRBV28 to TRBJ1-3, with 7 bases aligning to TRBD1. The sample was peripheral blood mononuclear cells, taken before any cancer treatment. This clonotype originated in a man aged 40 to 70 with stage III lung adenocarcinoma. As DNA, the CDR3 is TGTGCCAGCAGTTCACAGGGGACAGATGACACCATATATTTT. Its translation is CASSSQGTDDTIYF.